This T cell receptor (beta chain) was retrieved from a study of blood T cell repertoires in COVID-19. Data came from immunoSEQ multiplex PCR; TCRdb stores just in-frame clones and leaves some out. The table has 250,000 or so clones, about 82% seen once; the top ten hold around 1.9%. There are 15 residues in the CDR3. Germline-derived CDR1 and CDR2 are SNHLY and FYNNEI. Trimming pared 3 bases from V and 0 bases from J, leaving 6 bases between. The specimen was PBMCs or T cells enriched from blood (not recorded which). This TCR came from a woman aged 45-59 years who had recovered from COVID-19. J is TRBJ2-6 and V is TRBV2; D uncertain. CDR3 DNA sequence: TGTGCCAGCAGTGAGGAGCGCTCTGGGGCCAACGTCCTGACTTTC. Amino acid sequence: CASSEERSGANVLTF. The whole variable domain, remainder taken from reference TRBV2 and TRBJ2-6, is EPEVTQTPSHQVTQMGQEVILRCVPISNHLYFYWYRQILGQKVEFLVSFYNNEISEKSEIFDDQFSVERPDGSNFTLKIRSTKLEDSAMYFCASSEERSGANVLTFGAGSRLTVL.